Listed below are T cell receptor beta chains from one sample, sequenced in a study of blood T cell repertoires in COVID-19. Assay used: immunoSEQ multiplex PCR; TCRdb lists only in-frame clones, some missing. The sample records 150,000 to 200,000 clones, approximately 92% being singletons. Material: peripheral blood. Receptors were obtained from a woman between 50 and 59 years old with acute or convalescent COVID-19. The CDR3 runs from the conserved cysteine through the conserved F or W. A D gene is named only where the DNA matches it firmly. Clone sizes are given selectively: once, few, many, or a class where the clone is expanded.

v_gene	d_gene	abundance	j_gene	CDR3nt	CDR3aa
TRBV7-8	TRBD1	.	TRBJ1-1	TGTGCCAGCAGCTTAACAGGGGGTGGCACTGAAGCTTTCTTT	CASSLTGGGTEAFF
TRBV4-1	.	.	TRBJ1-1	TGCGCCAGCAGCCAAGTACGGGTAATGAACACTGAAGCTTTCTTT	CASSQVRVMNTEAFF
TRBV6-2/TRBV6-3	.	.	TRBJ1-1	TGTGCCAGCAGTTACTCGACGGGGGGAGCCGAAGCTTTCTTT	CASSYSTGGAEAFF
TRBV29-1	TRBD1	.	TRBJ1-1	TGCAGCGTTCAGGGGGAGTTGGGCACTGAAGCTTTCTTT	CSVQGELGTEAFF
TRBV7-3	TRBD1	.	TRBJ2-1	TGTGCCAGCAGCAGGGACAGGAGAGACTACAATGAGCAGTTCTTC	CASSRDRRDYNEQFF
TRBV6-5	.	.	TRBJ1-1	TGTGCCAGCACCCCGATCGTCGGGGTAGTCACTGAAGCTTTCTTT	CASTPIVGVVTEAFF
TRBV19	.	.	TRBJ1-5	TGTGCCAGTAGTTTAATGGAGACAGCGCTTTCGTTGTCCCAGCATTTT	CASSLMETALSLSQHF
TRBV11-2	.	.	TRBJ1-1	TGTGCCAGCAGCCCGGCGACAGGAGGGAACACTGAAGCTTTCTTT	CASSPATGGNTEAFF
TRBV7-2	.	once	TRBJ1-1	TGTGCCAGCAGCTTAAGACGCGCAGGCACTGAAGCTTTCTTT	CASSLRRAGTEAFF
TRBV4-1	TRBD1	.	TRBJ2-7	TGCGCCAGCAGCCAAGGAGTCGGGACAGGGTACGAGCAGTACTTC	CASSQGVGTGYEQYF
TRBV28	.	.	TRBJ2-7	TGTGCCAGCAGGAGGCAGGACTATAACGAGCAGTACTTC	CASRRQDYNEQYF
TRBV11-2	TRBD2	.	TRBJ2-7	TGTGCCAGCAGCCCGAGGACTAGCACCTACGAGCAGTACTTC	CASSPRTSTYEQYF
TRBV11-2	.	.	TRBJ2-7	TGTGCCAGCAGCTTCCAGGGTAACAGATACGAGCAGTACTTC	CASSFQGNRYEQYF
TRBV7-2	TRBD2	.	TRBJ2-2	TGTGCCAGCAGCTTACTAGCGGGGGGACCCACCGGGGAGCTGTTTTTT	CASSLLAGGPTGELFF
TRBV28	TRBD1	.	TRBJ1-1	TGTGCCAGCAGTTTCGGGTTAGGGGGCGACACTGAAGCTTTCTTT	CASSFGLGGDTEAFF
TRBV27	.	.	TRBJ2-7	TGTGCCAGCAGTTTAAATAGCCCGGGGATATACGAGCAGTACTTC	CASSLNSPGIYEQYF
TRBV9	.	.	TRBJ1-2	TGTGCCAGCAGCGTAGCTGCGATCCAGGAGAATGGGAGTGGCTACACCTTC	CASSVAAIQENGSGYTF
TRBV6-5	TRBD1	.	TRBJ1-2	TGTGCCAGCAGTTACGAGGTTTGGGACAGCTATGGCTACACCTTC	CASSYEVWDSYGYTF
TRBV28	TRBD1	.	TRBJ2-1	TGTGCCAGCACCAATCCGACAGGGAAGAGGAACTACAATGAGCAGTTCTTC	CASTNPTGKRNYNEQFF
TRBV12-5	.	.	TRBJ1-1	TGTGCTAGTGGTTTAGACAGTTTCACTGAAGCTTTCTTT	CASGLDSFTEAFF
TRBV19	.	.	TRBJ1-1	TGTGCCAGTAGTATCGTGCGGGCGGGGACTGAAGCTTTCTTT	CASSIVRAGTEAFF
TRBV27	TRBD2	.	TRBJ2-1	TGTGCCAGCAGCACCCGGCGGGAGGGCCGCGGTGAGCAGTTCTTC	CASSTRREGRGEQFF
TRBV18	TRBD1	.	TRBJ1-2	TGTGCCAGCTCACCGGGACAGGGGCAGTCCCCCCATGGCTACACCTTC	CASSPGQGQSPHGYTF
TRBV4-1	.	.	TRBJ1-6	TGCGCCAGCAGCCTCCAGGGCCCAGGGAATTCACCCCTCCACTTT	CASSLQGPGNSPLHF
TRBV19	TRBD1	once	TRBJ1-2	TGTGCCAGTAGGGGGACAGTAGCTAACTATGGCTACACCTTC	CASRGTVANYGYTF
TRBV30	.	.	TRBJ2-5	TGTGCCTCTCAGAGGGTTGGGGGGGCAGAGACCCAGTACTTC	CASQRVGGAETQYF
TRBV19	.	.	TRBJ1-5	TGTGCCAGTAGTATCGGACAGTATAGCAATCAGCCCCAGCATTTT	CASSIGQYSNQPQHF
TRBV29-1	TRBD1	once	TRBJ1-1	TGCAGCGTTGTAGGGACAGGGGGCGCGAGGAACACTGAAGCTTTCTTT	CSVVGTGGARNTEAFF
TRBV5-8	TRBD1	.	TRBJ2-5	TGTGCCAGCAGAGACAGGGCACGGGAGACCCAGTACTTC	CASRDRARETQYF
TRBV18	.	once	TRBJ1-2	TGTGCCAGCTCACCGAGACAGGCCTCGGATGGCTACACCTTC	CASSPRQASDGYTF
TRBV10-3	.	.	TRBJ1-3	TGTGCCATCCTTTCCTCTTCTGGAAACACCATATATTTT	CAILSSSGNTIYF
TRBV9	.	.	TRBJ2-1	TGTGCCAGCAGCGTCTATTCCACCTACAATGAGCAGTTCTTC	CASSVYSTYNEQFF
TRBV28	.	few	TRBJ1-2	TGTGCCAGCAGTTTATCGGACAGCAGAGCTAACTATGGCTACACCTTC	CASSLSDSRANYGYTF
TRBV24-1	.	.	TRBJ2-5	TGTGCCACCAGTGATCCAGCTAGCCCGGGACCTCAGGGGAAGGGGACCCAGTACTTC	CATSDPASPGPQGKGTQYF
TRBV4-1	TRBD1	.	TRBJ2-1	TGCGCCAGCAGCCTACCCCGGGACAGGGGGCAACTTGAGCAGTTCTTC	CASSLPRDRGQLEQFF
TRBV12-3/TRBV12-4	.	.	TRBJ1-1	TGTGCCAGCAGCCTGACAGAAACCACTGAAGCTTTCTTT	CASSLTETTEAFF
TRBV6-5	TRBD1	.	TRBJ2-7	TGTGCCGGACAGGGGGACTACGAGCAGTACTTC	CAGQGDYEQYF
TRBV27	TRBD2	.	TRBJ2-1	TGTGCCAGCAGTTCCGACGGACTAGCGGGATACAATGAGCAGTTCTTC	CASSSDGLAGYNEQFF
TRBV9	.	.	TRBJ1-1	TGTGCCAGCAGCGAACAGGGACGCCATAACACTGAAGCTTTCTTT	CASSEQGRHNTEAFF
TRBV12-5	.	.	TRBJ2-2	TGTGCTAGTGGTCAACAGGGTAACACCGGGGAGCTGTTTTTT	CASGQQGNTGELFF
TRBV30	TRBD1	.	TRBJ1-6	TGTGCCTGGAAGCCTGATGGGCCGGGACAGGGGAGCTCCTATAATTCACCCCTCCACTTT	CAWKPDGPGQGSSYNSPLHF
TRBV5-1	.	once	TRBJ2-2	TGCGCCAGCGGCAGGGGCACCGGGGAGCTGTTTTTT	CASGRGTGELFF
TRBV30	TRBD1	.	TRBJ2-1	TGTGCCTGGGACCTAACAGGGGCGGCTGAGCAGTTCTTC	CAWDLTGAAEQFF
TRBV24-1	.	few	TRBJ2-5	TGTGCCACCAGTACCGCCTGGCCAAACCAAGAGACCCAGTACTTC	CATSTAWPNQETQYF
TRBV12-5	.	once	TRBJ1-1	TGTGCTAGTGCGCCCAGGATGAACACTGAAGCTTTCTTT	CASAPRMNTEAFF